Detailed here is one TCR beta chain. In germline, CDR1 is MNHEY, CDR2 SVGAGI. J lost 5 bases, V lost 5 bases, and 7 bases had no gene match. CDR3 length: 15 residues. The record originates from a study of blood T cell repertoires in COVID-19. Turning to the study itself: T cells, B-cell-depleted T cells, or PBMCs supplied cDNA or gDNA.

As originally analysed: Estimated nucleated cell counts came from reference gene primer amplification. The assay was immunoSEQ multiplex PCR, and TCRdb's table has in-frame clones only and misses some. The V and J calls and the clone size are those of that table, but D and trimming were determined from the DNA. The table includes about 480,000 clones, approximately 87% detected once. The participants were between about 18 and 90 years old and came from 24 US areas. Participants' reported clinical history set cohort assignment. Sequencing was performed on PBMCs or T cells enriched from blood (not recorded which). J is TRBJ1-2 and V is TRBV6-5; 11 nucleotides line up with TRBD1. The TCR was taken from a woman aged 40 to 50 who had recovered from COVID-19. Here the CDR3 DNA reads TGTGCCAGCAGTCAAAGGACAGGGGGCGGTTATGGCTACACCTTC. This encodes CASSQRTGGGYGYTF.